This TCR beta chain was recovered during a study of blood T cells in healthy people across ages. They isolated at least 6 million PBMCs from each sample. Primed by a sample-barcoded 5' primer and a J-beta primer mix, a second PCR proceeded for about 6 to 11 cycles. Via MiXCR, TCRdb re-called the 5' RACE reads, giving one row per CDR3 protein. The sample has hundreds of thousands of distinct CDR3 sequences, 45% to 55% seen once. CDR1 and CDR2 from the germline V gene are MGHRA and YSYEKL. V was pared by 4 bases and J by 8 bases, with 15 bases between. This CDR3 contains 14 residues. This receptor was obtained from a man aged 80 or over in good health. This chain links TRBV4-1 with TRBJ2-1; D possibly matches TRBD1 or TRBD2 (5 bases each). The source material was blood. CDR3 sequence: CASSPRGGLDEQFF. The CDR3 region has the DNA TGCGCCAGCAGCCCTAGGGGCGGGTTGGATGAGCAGTTCTTC.